These 12 T cell receptor beta chains originate from one sample sequenced in a study of early T cells in non-severe SARS-CoV-2 infection (dated by TCRdb to 2020 to 2022). The library was built by means of 5' RACE. Sequencing was carried out with a NextSeq 500. The raw public reads went through TCRdb reprocessing: fastp at Q25, MiXCR clone calling, in-frame beta chains kept. Every entry covers one CDR3 protein and lists the most common genes and DNA from its rows. Recorded for this sample are about 80,000 distinct CDR3 sequences; 9% to 13% of them occurred a single time. Clones ranked in the top ten supply less than 3% of the sample. Sequencing was done on a sample of whole blood. These receptors were taken from an adult who was a healthcare worker with PCR-confirmed SARS-CoV-2 infection or an uninfected control (not recorded which).

This clonotype has a handful of counts. The chain carries TRBV18 and TRBJ1-2; possible D gene TRBD1, 5 bases. Germline V gene sequence: CDR1 KGHSH, CDR2 LQKENI. The CDR3 totals 14 residues. V dropped 1 base and J dropped 6 bases, with 12 bases sitting between them. The CDR3 DNA is TGTGCCAGCTCACCACGGCAGGGAACGAATGGCTACACCTTC. It translates to CASSPRQGTNGYTF.

This clonotype was counted a few times. Sequence at one end of the junction differs from germline and may be a read error. The CDR3 sequence is CSATNLKNAEAFF. The CDR3 DNA is TGCAGTGCCACAAACCTAAAGAACGCTGAAGCTTTCTTT. The rearrangement joins TRBV20-1 to TRBJ1-1; D unclear. The CDR3 has 13 residues. Germline V lookup: CDR1 DFQATT, CDR2 SNEGSKA (reference sequence).

This clonotype was picked up a small number of times. The chain recombines TRBV9 with TRBJ1-1; D not certain. The V end lost 3 bases, the J end lost 2 bases, and 5 bases lay between the germline ends. Germline CDR1 and CDR2: SGDLS and YYNGEE. This CDR3 spans 12 amino acids. In DNA, the CDR3 is TGTGCCAGCAGCGGTCCCAACACTGAAGCTTTCTTT. Its translation is CASSGPNTEAFF.

This clonotype was observed many times. The V call is TRBV10-2, the J call TRBJ2-1; TRBD2 matches at 9 bases. CDR1 is WSHSY, CDR2 SAAADI, per germline. The junction had 10 bases not matched to a gene; V was cut back by 9 bases and J by 7 bases. The CDR3 is 14 amino acids. For the CDR3, the DNA is TGCGCCAGTCAGCTAGCGGGATCTTCTAATGAGCAGTTCTTC. It is translated as CASQLAGSSNEQFF.

This sequence joins TRBV28 and TRBJ2-3, with 9 bases identical to TRBD2. Unmatched junction bases numbered 9, after V lost 4 bases and J lost 7 bases. This CDR3 comprises 15 residues. The germline gives CDR1 MDHEN, CDR2 SYDVKM. The CDR3 region is CASSSASGAGNTQYF. DNA for the CDR3: TGTGCCAGCAGTTCGGCTAGCGGGGCGGGAAATACGCAGTATTTT.

This clonotype was counted many times. The chain couples TRBV6-5 to TRBJ2-5; no reliable D call. CDR1 and CDR2 from the germline V gene are MNHEY and SVGAGI. CDR3 length: 11 amino acids. V was cut by 2 bases and J by 4 bases, with 2 bases left in between. The CDR3 spells CASSYLETQYF. For the CDR3, the DNA is TGTGCCAGCAGTTACCTAGAGACCCAGTACTTC.

This clonotype appeared many times. The chain links TRBV2 to TRBJ2-1; 10 positions match TRBD2. Germline CDR1 and CDR2: SNHLY and FYNNEI. V was clipped by 3 bases and J by 1 base; unmatched bases: 0. The CDR3 runs to 15 residues. The CDR3 sequence is CASSEGLASYNEQFF. The CDR3 coding sequence is TGTGCCAGCAGTGAGGGACTAGCGTCCTACAATGAGCAGTTCTTC. Full variable domain (remainder filled in from reference TRBV2 and TRBJ2-1): EPEVTQTPSHQVTQMGQEVILRCVPISNHLYFYWYRQILGQKVEFLVSFYNNEISEKSEIFDDQFSVERPDGSNFTLKIRSTKLEDSAMYFCASSEGLASYNEQFFGPGTRLTVL.

This clonotype showed up many times. In DNA form, the CDR3 reads TGTGCCAGCAGCTTATCCGTCGGAATGGGCTATGGCTACACCTTC. Its protein product is CASSLSVGMGYGYTF. The chain uses TRBV5-5 and TRBJ1-2; D gene ambiguous. Germline CDR1 and CDR2: SGHKS and YYEKEE (reference sequence). Trimming took 2 bases from V and 4 from J, leaving 15 bases between them. This CDR3 has 15 residues. Full variable domain (missing parts from reference TRBV5-5 and TRBJ1-2): DAGVTQSPTHLIKTRGQQVTLRCSPISGHKSVSWYQQVLGQGPQFIFQYYEKEERGRGNFPDRFSARQFPNYSSELNVNALLLGDSALYLCASSLSVGMGYGYTFGSGTRLTVV.

V gene TRBV6-5 combines with J gene TRBJ2-7; D tentatively fits TRBD1 or TRBD2 (5 bases each). The CDR3 is 13 amino acids. The V gene's germline CDR1 is MNHEY and CDR2 SVGAGI. V lost 8 bases, J lost 4 bases, and 15 bases lay in between. The CDR3 protein is CASARGREYEQYF. The CDR3 bases are TGTGCCAGCGCACGGGGCAGGGAGTACGAGCAGTACTTC.

This clonotype was detected ten times or more. The rearrangement joins TRBV30 to TRBJ1-1, with D maybe TRBD1 (6 bases). The CDR3 length is 10 residues. Trimming removed 5 bases from V and 11 bases from J, with 12 bases in between. Germline values: CDR1 GTSNPN, CDR2 SVGIG (reference sequence). DNA of the CDR3: TGTGCCTGGGGAGGGGGTCGCGCTTTCTTT. Residues: CAWGGGRAFF.

This clonotype was counted ten times or more. This chain uses TRBV27 with TRBJ2-5; TRBD1 agrees at 8 bases. The CDR3 runs to 14 residues. The germline V gene encodes CDR1 MNHEY and CDR2 SMNVEV (reference sequence). The trim removed 6 bases at V and 1 base at J, leaving 4 bases unmatched. DNA of the CDR3: TGTGCCAGCAGCCTACAGGGGGTCCAAGAGACCCAGTACTTC. Translation gives CASSLQGVQETQYF.

This clonotype has more than one count but fewer than ten. V and J are TRBV6-5 and TRBJ2-1; no definite D call. The length of the CDR3 is 16 residues. V lost 4 bases, J lost 0 bases, and 13 bases lay in between. Germline V gives CDR1 MNHEY, CDR2 SVGAGI. The CDR3 DNA sequence: TGTGCCAGCAGTTTCCGGGCCCATAGCTCCTACAATGAGCAGTTCTTC. It encodes CASSFRAHSSYNEQFF.